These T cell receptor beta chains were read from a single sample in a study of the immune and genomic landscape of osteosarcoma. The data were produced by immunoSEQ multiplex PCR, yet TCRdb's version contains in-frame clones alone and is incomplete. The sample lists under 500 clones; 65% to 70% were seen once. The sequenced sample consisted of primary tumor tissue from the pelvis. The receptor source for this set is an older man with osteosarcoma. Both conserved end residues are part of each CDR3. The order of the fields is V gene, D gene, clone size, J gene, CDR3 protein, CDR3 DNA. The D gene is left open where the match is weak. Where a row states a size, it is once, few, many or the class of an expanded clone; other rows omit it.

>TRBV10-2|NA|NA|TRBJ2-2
CASNMAGIGELFF
TGCGCCAGCAATATGGCAGGGATCGGGGAGCTGTTTTTT
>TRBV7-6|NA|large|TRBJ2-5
CASSSRQLTGKETQYF
TGTGCCAGCAGCTCCCGACAGCTTACGGGAAAAGAGACCCAGTACTTC
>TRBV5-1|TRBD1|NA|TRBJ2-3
CASSGGQGTDTQYF
TGCGCCAGCAGCGGAGGACAGGGCACAGATACGCAGTATTTT
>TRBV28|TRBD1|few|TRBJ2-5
CASSRGGVQETQYF
TGTGCCAGCTCCAGAGGGGGCGTACAAGAGACCCAGTACTTC
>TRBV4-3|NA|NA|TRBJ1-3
CASSQEERNTIYF
TGCGCCAGCAGCCAAGAGGAGAGGAACACCATATATTTT
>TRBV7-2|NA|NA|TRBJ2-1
CASSQTVGVSAYNEQFF
TGTGCCAGCAGCCAAACCGTTGGGGTAAGCGCATACAATGAGCAGTTCTTC
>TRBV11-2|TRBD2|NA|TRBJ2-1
CASSLRAGTSSYNEQFF
TGTGCCAGCAGCTTACGGGCCGGGACTAGCAGCTACAATGAGCAGTTCTTC
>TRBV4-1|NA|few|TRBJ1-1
CASSQSEGENTEAFF
TGCGCCAGCAGCCAGTCGGAGGGGGAGAACACTGAAGCTTTCTTT
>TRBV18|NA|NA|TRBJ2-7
CASSQGGAYEQYF
TGTGCCAGCTCACAGGGTGGCGCCTACGAGCAGTACTTC
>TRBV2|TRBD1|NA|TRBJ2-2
CASRQGWTGELFF
TGTGCCAGCAGACAGGGGTGGACCGGGGAGCTGTTTTTT
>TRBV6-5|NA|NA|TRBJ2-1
CASSYQGFTSYNEQFF
TGTGCCAGCAGTTACCAGGGGTTCACCTCCTACAATGAGCAGTTCTTC
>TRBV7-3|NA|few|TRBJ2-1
CASSSGGAHNEQFF
TGTGCCAGCAGCTCTGGGGGGGCCCACAATGAGCAGTTCTTC
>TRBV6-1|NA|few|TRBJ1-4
CASSETGATNEKLFF
TGTGCCAGCAGTGAAACAGGAGCAACTAATGAAAAACTGTTTTTT
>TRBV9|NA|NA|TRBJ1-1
CASSVTAATEAFF
TGTGCCAGCAGCGTGACTGCTGCTACTGAAGCTTTCTTT
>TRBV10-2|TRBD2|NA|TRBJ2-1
CASSEPGLTGGPNSVGEQFF
TGCGCCAGCAGTGAGCCTGGACTAACGGGGGGGCCAAACTCCGTTGGTGAGCAGTTCTTC
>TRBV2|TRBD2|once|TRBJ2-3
CASRGDYFSTDTQYF
TGTGCCAGCAGGGGGGACTATTTTAGCACAGATACGCAGTATTTT
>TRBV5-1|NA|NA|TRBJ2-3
CASSGGAGTDTQYF
TGCGCCAGCAGCGGGGGGGCCGGCACAGATACGCAGTATTTT
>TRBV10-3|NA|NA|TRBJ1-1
CAISDSGQRVDTEAFF
TGTGCCATCAGTGACTCTGGACAGCGGGTGGACACTGAAGCTTTCTTT
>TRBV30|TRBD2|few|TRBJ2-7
CAWSGGDGASYEQYF
TGTGCCTGGAGCGGGGGGGACGGCGCGTCCTACGAGCAGTACTTC
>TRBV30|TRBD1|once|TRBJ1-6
CAWKGQGTHRSPLHF
TGTGCCTGGAAGGGACAGGGGACCCACCGTTCACCCCTCCACTTT
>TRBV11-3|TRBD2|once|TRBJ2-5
CASSLGIAGVQETQYF
TGTGCCAGCAGCTTGGGGATAGCGGGTGTACAAGAGACCCAGTACTTC
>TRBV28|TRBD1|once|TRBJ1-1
CASSLYGERGRLNTEAFF
TGTGCCAGCAGTTTATATGGTGAGAGGGGGCGCTTGAACACTGAAGCTTTCTTT
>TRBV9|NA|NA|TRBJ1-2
CASSAGTSANYGYTF
TGTGCCAGCAGCGCGGGGACATCAGCTAACTATGGCTACACCTTC
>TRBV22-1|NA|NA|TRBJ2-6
CPGSNYGEQSRANVLTF
TGTCCTGGGAGCAATTATGGCGAACAAAGTCGGGCCAACGTCCTGACTTTC
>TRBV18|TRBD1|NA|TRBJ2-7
CASSPGTEGEQYF
TGTGCCAGCTCACCTGGGACAGAGGGCGAGCAGTACTTC
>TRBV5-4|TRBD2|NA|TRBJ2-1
CASSLVLAGGPSYNEQFF
TGTGCCAGCAGCTTGGTGCTAGCGGGGGGGCCGTCCTACAATGAGCAGTTCTTC
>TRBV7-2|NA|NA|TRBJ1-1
CASSLNRVGEAFF
TGTGCCAGCAGCCTTAACAGGGTAGGTGAAGCTTTCTTT
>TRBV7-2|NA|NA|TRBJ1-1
CASSFRTVNTEAFF
TGTGCCAGCAGCTTTAGGACAGTGAACACTGAAGCTTTCTTT
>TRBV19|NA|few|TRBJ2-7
CASSYQDSYEQYF
TGTGCCAGTAGTTACCAGGACTCCTACGAGCAGTACTTC
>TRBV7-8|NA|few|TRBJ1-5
CASSRRGSNQPQHF
TGTGCCAGCAGCCGGAGAGGTAGCAATCAGCCCCAGCATTTT
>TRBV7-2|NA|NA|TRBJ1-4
CASSFQGNEKLFF
TGTGCCAGCAGCTTCCAGGGTAATGAAAAACTGTTTTTT
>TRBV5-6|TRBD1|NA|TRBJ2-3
CASSGTGGYTDTQYF
TGTGCCAGCAGCGGAACAGGGGGTTACACAGATACGCAGTATTTT
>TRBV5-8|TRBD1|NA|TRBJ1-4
CASSTGVGNEKLFF
TGTGCCAGCAGCACAGGGGTTGGGAATGAAAAACTGTTTTTT
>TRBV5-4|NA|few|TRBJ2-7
CASSFDPYYEQYF
TGTGCCAGCAGCTTCGACCCTTACTACGAGCAGTACTTC
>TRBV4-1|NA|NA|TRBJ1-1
CASSIPTGENTEAFF
TGCGCCAGCAGCATCCCGACAGGAGAGAACACTGAAGCTTTCTTT
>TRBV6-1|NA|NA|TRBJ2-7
CASSLEQGNYEQYF
TGTGCCAGCAGTTTAGAACAGGGAAACTACGAGCAGTACTTC
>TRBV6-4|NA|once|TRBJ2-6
CASSCRDTTKSGNVLTF
TGTGCCAGCAGTTGTCGCGACACGACAAAGTCGGGCAACGTCCTGACTTTC
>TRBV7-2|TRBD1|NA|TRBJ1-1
CASSFGQANTEAFF
TGTGCCAGCAGCTTCGGACAGGCAAACACTGAAGCTTTCTTT
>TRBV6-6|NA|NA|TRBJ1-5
CASSREGGNQPQHF
TGTGCCAGCAGCCGCGAGGGGGGAAATCAGCCCCAGCATTTT
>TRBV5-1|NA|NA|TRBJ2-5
CASSLELVQETQYF
TGCGCCAGCAGCTTGGAACTGGTCCAAGAGACCCAGTACTTC
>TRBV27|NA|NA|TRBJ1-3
CASWGPGNTIYF
TGTGCCAGCTGGGGACCCGGAAACACCATATATTTT